These 27 T cell receptor beta chains came from one sample sequenced in a study of OX40 agonist ivuxolimab in advanced cancers. Libraries were prepared through the immunoSEQ multiplex PCR assay. TCRdb provides this immuneACCESS table in a form limited to in-frame rearrangements. Some clones are lacking; in checked studies, under half of them reflect an unresolved V gene, and why the rest are absent is not known. The table for this sample lists tens of thousands of clones; roughly 88% of them were counted only once. The ten largest clones capture under 3% of the sample. Material: CD4+ or CD8+ T cells sorted from blood, obtained in a trial of the OX40 agonist ivuxolimab. All receptors come from an adult with an advanced solid tumor such as melanoma, head and neck, liver or kidney cancer.

Only one count was recorded for this clone. The chain is built from TRBV9 and TRBJ1-6, with 9 bases fitting TRBD1. Germline V gene lookup returns CDR1 SGDLS and CDR2 YYNGEE. With V trimmed by 4 bases and J by 10 bases, 9 bases remained unmatched. The CDR3 has 15 residues. DNA for the CDR3: TGTGCCAGCAGCTCTTCCGGGACAGGGATCTCACCCCTCCACTTT. Translating it yields CASSSSGTGISPLHF.

This chain connects TRBV19 to TRBJ2-5, with TRBD2 as a possible D gene (6 bases). Germline CDR1 and CDR2: LNHDA and SQIVND (reference sequence). V was trimmed by 7 bases and J by 3 bases, leaving 24 bases between them. The CDR3 runs to 17 residues. The CDR3 DNA follows: TGTGCCAGTAATGACCGGCACAAGGCAGGCGGGGAAGAGACCCAGTACTTC. Its protein product is CASNDRHKAGGEETQYF.

V gene TRBV27 combines with J gene TRBJ2-7, with TRBD1 as a possible D gene (6 bases). Between the trimmed V and J ends, which lost 2 bases and 6 bases, there was a span of 11 bases. The CDR3 is 13 amino acids. Germline assignment: CDR1 MNHEY and CDR2 SMNVEV (reference sequence). DNA of the CDR3: TGTGCCAGCAGTTTAACAGGGCAGGGCGAGCAGTACTTC. It encodes CASSLTGQGEQYF.

The V call is TRBV7-2, the J call TRBJ2-1, with 7 bases lining up with TRBD2. Germline V CDR1 and CDR2: SGHTA, FQGNSA. V was clipped by 4 bases and J by 9 bases; unmatched bases: 12. This CDR3 has 15 amino acids. CDR3 nucleotide sequence: TGTGCCAGCAGCTCCTTACTAGCGAATGTGGGTGAGCAGTTCTTC. The encoded protein is CASSSLLANVGEQFF.

The chain employs TRBV28 and TRBJ2-5; D is perhaps TRBD1 or TRBD2 (5 bases each). Germline CDR1 MDHEN, CDR2 SYDVKM. With 3 bases removed from V and 14 bases from J, the gap between germline ends came to 16 bases. This CDR3 has 12 amino acids. CDR3 in amino acids: CASSFLPGLSYF. CDR3 nucleotides: TGTGCCAGCAGTTTCCTCCCGGGGCTTTCTTACTTC.

V gene TRBV7-9 combines with J gene TRBJ1-4; TRBD1 matches at 12 bases. The V segment lost 3 bases and the J segment 8 bases; nucleotides outside the gene matches: 7. Looked up from germline, CDR1 is SEHNR and CDR2 is FQNEAQ (reference sequence). The length of the CDR3 is 16 residues. This CDR3 reads CASSLGTGTGGEKLFF. The CDR3 coding sequence is TGTGCCAGCAGCTTGGGAACCGGGACAGGGGGCGAAAAACTGTTTTTT. The full variable domain, completed using reference TRBV7-9 and TRBJ1-4, is DTGVSQNPRHKITKRGQNVTFRCDPISEHNRLYWYRQTLGQGPEFLTYFQNEAQLEKSRLLSDRFSAERPKGSFSTLEIQRTEQGDSAMYLCASSLGTGTGGEKLFFGSGTQLSVL.

The rearrangement links TRBV29-1 to TRBJ2-7; TRBD2 matches 9 bases. The germline CDR1 and CDR2 sequences are SQVTM and ANQGSEA. This CDR3 region has 16 residues. With 4 bases clipped from V and 6 bases from J, the junction kept 16 bases outside the gene matches. The CDR3 DNA reads TGCAGCGTTGTTTCTAGCGGGGAGTCGGGGGATCGCGAGCAGTACTTC. Translating gives CSVVSSGESGDREQYF.

This clone was observed a single time. The genes are TRBV9 and TRBJ1-5; D perhaps matches TRBD1 (5 bases). Trimming took 0 bases from V and 6 from J, leaving 10 bases between them. The CDR3 extends over 14 amino acids. Germline V gene sequence: CDR1 SGDLS, CDR2 YYNGEE. The CDR3 here is CASSVEGHGQPQHF. In DNA form, the CDR3 reads TGTGCCAGCAGCGTAGAAGGACATGGTCAGCCCCAGCATTTT.

This clone was recorded once. The chain carries TRBV6-5 and TRBJ1-1; no clear D gene. The germline V gene has CDR1 MNHEY and CDR2 SVGAGI. The CDR3 spans 15 residues. Trimming removed 2 bases from V and 1 base from J, with 11 bases in between. The CDR3 spells CASSYIREGNTEAFF. The CDR3 DNA reads as TGTGCCAGCAGTTACATAAGGGAGGGGAACACTGAAGCTTTCTTT.

The J gene is TRBJ2-7, the V gene TRBV6-6, with TRBD1 matching 8 bases. V dropped 6 bases and J dropped 4; count of bases not matched to a gene: 14. CDR1 and CDR2 (germline): MNHNY, SVGAGI (reference sequence). This CDR3 spans 16 amino acids. Written as DNA, the CDR3 is TGTGCCAGCAGGACTACCCCGACCCGGACAGGGTACGAGCAGTACTTC. Protein: CASRTTPTRTGYEQYF.

This rearrangement joins TRBV6-1 to TRBJ2-7, with 7 bases that match TRBD1. The germline CDR1 and CDR2 sequences are MNHNS and SASEGT. The CDR3 runs to 15 residues. V shed 7 bases, J shed 2 bases, and the junction held 11 bases outside the gene matches. The CDR3 sequence is CASTHQGQIPYEQYF. DNA for the CDR3: TGTGCCAGCACCCATCAGGGACAGATTCCCTACGAGCAGTACTTC.

The V call is TRBV7-9, the J call TRBJ1-3, with D perhaps TRBD1 (5 bases). CDR3 size: 18 residues. The germline V gene has CDR1 SEHNR and CDR2 FQNEAQ (reference sequence). V dropped 3 bases and J dropped 2 bases, with 20 bases sitting between them. The CDR3 protein is CASSLGVGAGGAGNTIYF. CDR3 in DNA: TGTGCCAGCAGCTTGGGAGTAGGGGCCGGGGGTGCTGGAAACACCATATATTTT. Looking up the rest from reference TRBV7-9 and TRBJ1-3 gives the full variable domain: DTGVSQNPRHKITKRGQNVTFRCDPISEHNRLYWYRQTLGQGPEFLTYFQNEAQLEKSRLLSDRFSAERPKGSFSTLEIQRTEQGDSAMYLCASSLGVGAGGAGNTIYFGEGSWLTVV.

In this sample, this clone turned up a few times. V and J are TRBV7-2 and TRBJ2-4; TRBD2 might be the D (7 bases). The germline CDR1 and CDR2 sequences are SGHTA and FQGNSA. The CDR3 length is 15 residues. Trimming removed 3 bases from V and 3 bases from J, with 12 bases in between. CDR3 region: CASSFAGARKNIQYF. DNA for the CDR3: TGTGCCAGCAGCTTTGCGGGGGCTCGCAAAAACATTCAGTACTTC.

This clone turned up a few times. The rearrangement uses TRBV18 and TRBJ2-5; D ambiguous. The CDR3 loop spans 14 amino acids. The germline gives CDR1 KGHSH, CDR2 LQKENI. Between the trimmed V and J ends, which lost 0 bases and 1 base, there was a span of 6 bases. The CDR3 loop reads CASSPPSGQETQYF. Here the CDR3 DNA reads TGTGCCAGCTCACCACCGAGTGGCCAAGAGACCCAGTACTTC. The full variable domain, completed using reference TRBV18 and TRBJ2-5, is NAGVMQNPRHLVRRRGQEARLRCSPMKGHSHVYWYRQLPEEGLKFMVYLQKENIIDESGMPKERFSAEFPKEGPSILRIQQVVRGDSAAYFCASSPPSGQETQYFGPGTRLLVL.

The chain is built from TRBV6-5 and TRBJ2-4; the match to TRBD1 covers 9 bases. The CDR3 has 14 residues. The V gene end was trimmed by 6 bases and the J gene end by 4 bases; junction bases not matched to a gene: 4. Germline-derived CDR1 and CDR2 are MNHEY and SVGAGI. The CDR3 bases are TGTGCCAGCAGCCCCGGGACAGGGAAAAACATTCAGTACTTC. Protein sequence: CASSPGTGKNIQYF.

V usage is TRBV2 and J usage is TRBJ2-5; D might be TRBD2 (6 bases). The V end was cut by 8 bases, the J end by 4 bases, with 17 bases between. Germline loops: CDR1 SNHLY, CDR2 FYNNEI. The CDR3 runs 14 residues. The CDR3 DNA reads as TGTGCCAGCTCTCGGGACTCAAAGGGAGAGACCCAGTACTTC. This translates into CASSRDSKGETQYF. Supplemented by reference TRBV2 and TRBJ2-5, the full variable domain reads EPEVTQTPSHQVTQMGQEVILRCVPISNHLYFYWYRQILGQKVEFLVSFYNNEISEKSEIFDDQFSVERPDGSNFTLKIRSTKLEDSAMYFCASSRDSKGETQYFGPGTRLLVL.

V is TRBV11-3 and J is TRBJ1-2, with D maybe TRBD1 (5 bases). With 0 bases removed from V and 8 bases from J, the gap between germline ends came to 10 bases. This CDR3 contains 13 residues. Germline CDR1 reads SGHNT; CDR2 reads YENEEA. In DNA, the CDR3 is TGTGCCAGCAGCTTAGAGGCAGGGCGAGGCTACACCTTC. It specifies CASSLEAGRGYTF.

This sequence joins TRBV7-8 and TRBJ2-3; D possibly corresponds to TRBD2 (6 bases). The CDR3 is 15 residues long. CDR1 is SGHVS and CDR2 is FQNEAQ in the germline V gene. V shed 4 bases and J shed 2 bases, with 13 bases lying between them. The CDR3 reads CASSSRLRDTDTQYF. In DNA form, the CDR3 reads TGTGCCAGCAGCTCCCGTCTGCGGGACACAGATACGCAGTATTTT.

The rearrangement joins TRBV4-3 to TRBJ1-6, with TRBD1 as a possible D gene (6 bases). Per germline, CDR1 LGHNA and CDR2 YSLEER. This CDR3 comprises 18 residues. V was trimmed by 0 bases and J by 1 base, leaving 13 bases between them. The CDR3 DNA reads TGCGCCAGCAGCCAAGATTGGGGAGGGGGGTCCTATAATTCACCCCTCCACTTT. It encodes CASSQDWGGGSYNSPLHF.

The rearrangement joins TRBV9 to TRBJ2-3; tentative D call: TRBD2 (6 bases). Trimming took 5 bases from V and 0 from J, leaving 13 bases between them. This CDR3 is built from 15 residues. From germline, CDR1 is SGDLS and CDR2 YYNGEE. CDR3 DNA sequence: TGTGCCAGCAGTAATGGCGGGATAAGCACAGATACGCAGTATTTT. Residues: CASSNGGISTDTQYF.

CDR3 in amino acids: CASSYDWNTGELFF. The CDR3 DNA reads as TGTGCCAGCAGTTACGACTGGAACACCGGGGAGCTGTTTTTT. V gene TRBV6-5 combines with J gene TRBJ2-2; D gene uncertain. Germline values: CDR1 MNHEY, CDR2 SVGAGI. Trimming left V 2 bases short and J 1 base short, with 5 bases between. This CDR3 comprises 14 residues.

The chain combines TRBV11-3 with TRBJ2-3; D gene uncertain. Germline CDR1 SGHNT, CDR2 YENEEA. This CDR3 comprises 13 residues. Trimming shortened V by 1 base and J by 4 bases, and 6 bases separated the two germline ends. CDR3 loop: CASSLGQADTQYF. CDR3 bases: TGTGCCAGCAGCTTAGGGCAGGCAGATACGCAGTATTTT.

V usage is TRBV5-1 and J usage is TRBJ1-1; a weak D match, TRBD1 (5 bases). Trimming took 7 bases from V and 0 from J, leaving 16 bases between them. Per the germline V gene, CDR1 is SGHRS and CDR2 is YFSETQ. CDR3 size: 15 residues. CDR3 amino acids: CASSAGVGMNTEAFF. The CDR3 nucleotides are TGCGCCAGCTCAGCGGGGGTCGGGATGAACACTGAAGCTTTCTTT.

Only one count was recorded for this clone. The CDR3 sequence: CASNRDSNYEQYF. DNA of the CDR3: TGTGCCAGCAACCGGGACAGCAACTACGAGCAGTACTTC. The rearrangement links TRBV6-1 to TRBJ2-7; 7 bases are shared with TRBD1. Germline lookup yields CDR1 MNHNS and CDR2 SASEGT. This CDR3 is 13 amino acids long. The V and J ends lost 7 bases and 3 bases, in that order; junction bases with no gene match: 6.

The chain employs TRBV5-5 and TRBJ1-1; TRBD1 aligns across 9 bases. The germline V gene encodes CDR1 SGHKS and CDR2 YYEKEE (reference sequence). CDR3 size: 15 residues. The V segment lost 4 bases and the J segment 4 bases; nucleotides outside the gene matches: 8. CDR3 in DNA: TGTGCCAGCAGCCAACCGGGACAGGGAGGCACTGAAGCTTTCTTT. This translates into CASSQPGQGGTEAFF.

In its sample, this clone was seen a few times. V is TRBV29-1 and J is TRBJ2-3; D is tentatively TRBD1 or TRBD2 (5 bases each). The CDR3 has 14 residues. With 4 bases removed from V and 1 base from J, the gap between germline ends came to 12 bases. Germline-derived CDR1 and CDR2 are SQVTM and ANQGSEA. CDR3 region: CSVVGRGGTDTQYF. As DNA, the CDR3 is TGCAGCGTTGTGGGTAGAGGGGGCACAGATACGCAGTATTTT.

A note on this clone: The same CDR3 can be traced to other DNA sequences in this sample. The J gene is TRBJ1-2, the V gene TRBV7-6; TRBD1 aligns across 11 bases. There are 16 residues in the CDR3. Germline CDR1 SGHVS, CDR2 FNYEAQ. Trimming cost V 4 bases and J 8 bases; bases outside gene matches: 12. The CDR3 here is CASSSGQGAGGGGYTF. The CDR3 region has the DNA TGTGCCAGCAGCTCAGGACAGGGGGCCGGCGGGGGGGGCTACACCTTC.